Here is one T cell receptor (beta chain) with its context. These data originate in a study of blood T cell repertoires in COVID-19. Source study methods: Quantification of nucleated cells was approximated via reference gene primer amplification. Produced via immunoSEQ multiplex PCR; TCRdb's table is partial and in-frame only. That table gives V, J and clone size, and the DNA gave D and trimming. The sample has some 75,000 clones, more than 85% seen once. Germline CDR1 reads SGHNT; CDR2 reads YENEEA. The CDR3 loop spans 13 amino acids. Trimming took off 5 bases at V and 1 base at J, with 8 bases between the two ends.

The clonotype was recovered from a man aged 60 to 75 with acute or convalescent COVID-19. The chain carries TRBV11-3 and TRBJ1-1; weak D call: TRBD1 (5 bases). The sequencing sample was made of peripheral blood. The CDR3 spells CASSNDRNTEAFF. The CDR3 nucleotides read TGTGCCAGCAGCAACGACAGGAACACTGAAGCTTTCTTT.